Shown below are 8 T cell receptor beta chains from a single sample sequenced in a study of blood T cell repertoires in COVID-19. Method: immunoSEQ multiplex PCR; TCRdb's copy keeps in-frame clones and lacks some. The table has more than 65,000 clones, 75% to 80% seen once. The sequenced sample consisted of peripheral blood. These receptors originate from a human donor in a cohort sampled during active COVID-19.

The CDR3 protein is CASSKDCRRKGLAGGRSTDTQYF. DNA of the CDR3: TGTGCCAGCAGCAAAGATTGTCGGCGGAAAGGACTAGCGGGAGGGAGGAGCACAGATACGCAGTATTTT. The chain links TRBV21-1 to TRBJ2-3; the D call TRBD2 from the table was never checked on the DNA. TRBV21-1 constitutes a pseudogene. The CDR3 runs 23 residues.

The chain carries TRBV6-4 and TRBJ1-2; TRBD1 matches 9 bases. Trimming cost V 4 bases and J 4 bases; bases outside gene matches: 4. The CDR3 runs to 14 residues. Germline V gene data show CDR1 as MRHNA and CDR2 as SNTAGT. CDR3 sequence reads: CASSGDRASYGYTF. CDR3 coding DNA: TGTGCCAGCAGTGGGGACAGGGCTTCCTATGGCTACACCTTC.

V gene TRBV5-1 combines with J gene TRBJ2-3; tentative D call: TRBD1 (6 bases). The CDR3 sequence is 14 residues long. Germline V gene sequence: CDR1 SGHRS, CDR2 YFSETQ. V shed 4 bases and J shed 1 base, with 10 bases lying between them. CDR3 coding DNA: TGCGCCAGCAGCGGGACACTAGGCACAGATACGCAGTATTTT. Translation: CASSGTLGTDTQYF.

The V and J genes are TRBV7-2 and TRBJ2-3, with D perhaps matching TRBD2 (6 bases). Per the germline V gene, CDR1 is SGHTA and CDR2 is FQGNSA. The CDR3 contains 15 residues. V was trimmed by 1 base and J by 6 bases, leaving 14 bases between them. Here the CDR3 DNA reads TGTGCCAGCAGCTTAGTCGCGGCTAGCGCGGATACGCAGTATTTT. Its protein is CASSLVAASADTQYF.

The rearrangement joins TRBV10-3 to TRBJ2-3, with D unresolved. Germline V gene data show CDR1 as ENHRY and CDR2 as SYGVKD. V was clipped by 4 bases and J by 5 bases, with 4 bases between them. The CDR3 is 11 residues long. The CDR3 region is CAISAKDTQYF. The CDR3 DNA is TGTGCCATCAGTGCAAAAGATACGCAGTATTTT.

This chain joins TRBV3-1 (or the pseudogene TRBV3-2) and TRBJ2-3; 8 bases match TRBD2. With 0 bases clipped from V and 7 bases from J, the junction kept 9 bases outside the gene matches. The germline CDR1 and CDR2 sequences are LGHDT and YNNKEL (reference sequence). The CDR3 is 16 amino acids. CDR3 sequence reads: CASSQEFGGALNTQYF. The CDR3 nucleotides read TGTGCCAGCAGCCAAGAATTCGGGGGGGCGCTTAATACGCAGTATTTT.

CDR3 coding DNA: TGTGCCAGCAAAGAGGGGGATCCCTTCTATAATTCACCCCTCCACTTT. This gives the protein CASKEGDPFYNSPLHF. V gene TRBV2 combines with J gene TRBJ1-6, with D perhaps matching TRBD1 (6 bases). V was trimmed by 7 bases and J by 3 bases, leaving 16 bases between them. The germline gives CDR1 SNHLY, CDR2 FYNNEI. The CDR3 runs to 16 residues.

This chain connects TRBV5-4 to TRBJ2-1; 12 nucleotides match TRBD2. CDR3 size: 15 residues. CDR1 and CDR2 (germline): SGHNT, YYREEE (reference sequence). V shed 0 bases and J 8 bases; nucleotides not matched to a gene: 3. The CDR3 is CASSLGLAGGDEQFF. The DNA of the CDR3 is TGTGCCAGCAGCTTGGGGCTAGCGGGAGGGGATGAGCAGTTCTTC.